This T cell receptor beta chain was profiled in a study of blood T cells in healthy people across ages. It was with a sample-barcoded 5' primer and a J-beta primer mix that a second PCR of roughly 7 to 12 cycles was run. Using its own MiXCR run on the 5' RACE reads, TCRdb lists one record per CDR3 protein. The data hold around 800,000 distinct CDR3 sequences, with around 62% observed a single time. For every donor, a draw yielded approximately 9.9 milliliters of peripheral blood. Study observations and caveats: Diversity figures based on one million T cells were deemed too low.

On this clonotype: As yet, its antigen is unknown.

Germline V CDR1 and CDR2: SNHLY, FYNNEI. This CDR3 spans 15 amino acids. Trimming shortened V by 3 bases and J by 3 bases, and 15 bases separated the two germline ends. Input material: blood. This TCR was recovered from a man younger than 40 in good health. This chain connects TRBV2 to TRBJ2-7; D could derive from TRBD1 or TRBD2 (5 bases each). This CDR3 reads CASSDYRDGNYEQYF. CDR3 DNA sequence: TGTGCCAGCAGTGACTACCGGGACGGCAACTACGAGCAGTACTTC.